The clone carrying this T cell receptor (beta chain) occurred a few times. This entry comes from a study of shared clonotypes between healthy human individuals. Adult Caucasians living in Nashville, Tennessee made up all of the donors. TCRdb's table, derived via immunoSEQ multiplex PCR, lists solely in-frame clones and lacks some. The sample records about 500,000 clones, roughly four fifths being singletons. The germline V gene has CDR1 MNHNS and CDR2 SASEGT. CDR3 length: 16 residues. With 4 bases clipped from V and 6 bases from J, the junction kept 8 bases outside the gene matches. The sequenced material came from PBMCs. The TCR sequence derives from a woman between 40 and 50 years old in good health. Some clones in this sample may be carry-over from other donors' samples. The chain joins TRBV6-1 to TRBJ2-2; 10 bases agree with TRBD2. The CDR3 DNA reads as TGTGCCAGCAGTGTGGCTAGCGGGAGTAGGGCCGGGGAGCTGTTTTTT. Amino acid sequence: CASSVASGSRAGELFF.